A selection of T cell receptor beta chains follows, all from one sample in a study of blood T cell repertoires in COVID-19. The protocol was immunoSEQ multiplex PCR, while the TCRdb copy is restricted to in-frame clones and leaves out a portion. Among more than 35,000 clones, 80% were seen once, and the ten largest hold approximately 15%. Sample: peripheral blood. Receptors were obtained from a woman in her 70s with acute or convalescent COVID-19. Both conserved end residues are part of each CDR3. The order of the fields is clone size, V gene, J gene, D gene, CDR3 DNA, CDR3 protein. A D gene is named only where the DNA matches it firmly. Only part of the rows carry a size: once, few, many, or a class if the clone is expanded.

>NA|TRBV28|TRBJ1-1|NA
TGTGCCAGCAGTTTATTGCCAGGGGCGGGGAACACTGAAGCTTTCTTT
CASSLLPGAGNTEAFF
>few|TRBV7-6|TRBJ2-2|TRBD2
TGTGCCAGCAGCTCAAGCCAGCGGGGGTCGACACATGCGAACACCGGGGAGCTGTTTTTT
CASSSSQRGSTHANTGELFF
>NA|TRBV18|TRBJ2-7|TRBD2
TGTGCCAGCTCACCGACTAGCGGGAGGATCCTCGAGCAGTACTTC
CASSPTSGRILEQYF
>NA|TRBV9|TRBJ1-6|NA
TGTGCCAGCAGCGTAGACCTCGGGGGTAGATCACCCCTCCACTTT
CASSVDLGGRSPLHF
>few|TRBV19|TRBJ2-5|NA
TGTGCCAGTAGTATTTATGCGAGTTCGGAGGGGCGAAAGACCCAGTACTTC
CASSIYASSEGRKTQYF
>NA|TRBV6-1|TRBJ1-4|NA
TGTGCCAGCAGTCCGGGTGAAAAACTGTTTTTT
CASSPGEKLFF
>NA|TRBV7-2|TRBJ2-1|NA
TGTGCCAGCAGCTTATTAGCGGCTACCTACAATGAGCAGTTCTTC
CASSLLAATYNEQFF
>NA|TRBV19|TRBJ1-1|NA
TGTGCCAGTAGTCCTCCCCTTCCGGGGAAGGACACTGAAGCTTTCTTT
CASSPPLPGKDTEAFF
>few|TRBV9|TRBJ1-2|TRBD1
TGTGCCAGCAGCGGAGGGACAGGGGAGCTGGGCTATGGCTACACCTTC
CASSGGTGELGYGYTF
>NA|TRBV2|TRBJ2-5|TRBD2
TGTGCCAGCAACCCTCCGAGCGGGAGGATCCAAGAGACCCAGTACTTC
CASNPPSGRIQETQYF
>NA|TRBV3-1/TRBV3-2|TRBJ2-2|TRBD1
TGTGCCAGCAGCTCCATTTTTCTTGACAGGGCCACCGGGGAGCTGTTTTTT
CASSSIFLDRATGELFF
>NA|TRBV19|TRBJ1-2|TRBD1
TGTGCCAGTAGCCCTGACAGGGCCCCAGATGGCTACACCTTC
CASSPDRAPDGYTF
>NA|TRBV24-1|TRBJ2-5|NA
TGTGCCACCAGTGATTCCTACCCCGAGACCCAGTACTTC
CATSDSYPETQYF
>NA|TRBV25-1|TRBJ2-4|TRBD1
TGTGCCAGCTCCCCCGGGACAGGGGACCCCAAAAACATTCAGTACTTC
CASSPGTGDPKNIQYF
>NA|TRBV5-6|TRBJ2-7|TRBD1
TGTGCCAGCAGCTTGGTCGGACAGGGGTTCCACGAGCAGTACTTC
CASSLVGQGFHEQYF
>NA|TRBV6-2/TRBV6-3|TRBJ2-1|TRBD2
TGTGCCAGCAGTTACGCCACTAGCGGGGGGGATAGCGATGAGCAGTTCTTC
CASSYATSGGDSDEQFF
>NA|TRBV18|TRBJ1-1|NA
TGTGCCAGCTCACCTAGGGACTTATCCACGGCTTTCTTT
CASSPRDLSTAFF
>once|TRBV18|TRBJ2-3|TRBD2
TGTGCCAGCTCACCACCCAGCGGGGGGTCCACAGATACGCAGTATTTT
CASSPPSGGSTDTQYF
>NA|TRBV2|TRBJ2-3|TRBD2
TGTGCCAGCAGGGCTAGCGGGAGTAGCACAGATACGCAGTATTTT
CASRASGSSTDTQYF
>NA|TRBV28|TRBJ1-1|NA
TGTGCCAGCAGTTTCGGTCGTGCAAACACTGAAGCTTTCTTT
CASSFGRANTEAFF
>NA|TRBV5-1|TRBJ2-1|TRBD2
TGCGCCAGCAGCTTGGGGACTAGCGCCAATGAGCAGTTCTTC
CASSLGTSANEQFF
>NA|TRBV23-1|TRBJ2-1|TRBD2
TGCGCCAGCAGTGGACAGCCAAACTTTAGCGGGAGAGGCGATGAGCAGTTCTTC
CASSGQPNFSGRGDEQFF
>NA|TRBV3-1/TRBV3-2|TRBJ1-2|TRBD1
TGTGCCAGCAGCCTAGGAGGGGGCAACTATGGCTACACCTTC
CASSLGGGNYGYTF
>NA|TRBV5-1|TRBJ2-3|NA
TGCGCCAGCAGCTTGGTGCCCGCGTCGGATACGCAGTATTTT
CASSLVPASDTQYF
>NA|TRBV9|TRBJ2-1|TRBD2
TGTGCCAGCAGCGTAGCGGCTAGCGGGGGGGTTGATGAGCAGTTCTTC
CASSVAASGGVDEQFF
>few|TRBV15|TRBJ2-3|TRBD2
TGTGCCACCAGCAGGTTGGCAGCGGGGCCACTCACAGATACGCAGTATTTT
CATSRLAAGPLTDTQYF
>NA|TRBV19|TRBJ2-3|TRBD1
TGTGCCAGTAGGCCGGGACAGGGAGGGGATACGCAGTATTTT
CASRPGQGGDTQYF
>few|TRBV7-2|TRBJ2-1|NA
TGTGCCAGCAGCTTCGGCCGACTTGACAATGAGCAGTTCTTC
CASSFGRLDNEQFF
>NA|TRBV9|TRBJ2-7|TRBD2
TGTGCCAGCAGTCCGGGACTAGCGGAACTCGAGCAGTACTTC
CASSPGLAELEQYF
>NA|TRBV11-2|TRBJ1-2|NA
TGTGCCAGCAGCCCCCTGTATGGGGGCACCTATGGCTACACCTTC
CASSPLYGGTYGYTF
>once|TRBV19|TRBJ2-3|TRBD1
TGTGCCAGTAGTAACACAGGGGCCTCTAGCACAGATACGCAGTATTTT
CASSNTGASSTDTQYF
>few|TRBV19|TRBJ1-2|NA
TGTGCCAGTCAGGGTTACGGCTACACCTTC
CASQGYGYTF
>NA|TRBV27|TRBJ2-5|TRBD2
TGTGCCAGCAGCACCAGGGCGGGAGGCAGGGTGGAGACCCAGTACTTC
CASSTRAGGRVETQYF
>NA|TRBV10-2|TRBJ1-1|TRBD1
TGCGCCAGCAGTAACCCGGGACAGGGGCTCACTGAAGCTTTCTTT
CASSNPGQGLTEAFF
>NA|TRBV5-1|TRBJ2-5|TRBD2
TGCGCCAGCAGCACGGAGGGGATACCCGGGGGGGAGACCCAGTACTTC
CASSTEGIPGGETQYF
>NA|TRBV6-6|TRBJ1-5|NA
TGTGCCAGCAGTTATCGGGAGGGGGACAATCAGCCCCAGCATTTT
CASSYREGDNQPQHF
>NA|TRBV27|TRBJ1-2|NA
TGTGCCAGCAGTTTAAGGCAGGAAAGCTATGGCTACACCTTC
CASSLRQESYGYTF
>NA|TRBV5-6|TRBJ1-4|NA
TGTGCCAGCAGCTTGAGCAGGCCCCTTGGAGAAAAACTGTTTTTT
CASSLSRPLGEKLFF
>NA|TRBV10-3|TRBJ2-3|NA
TGTGCCCTCGGGCGGGATTCGTCAGATACGCAGTATTTT
CALGRDSSDTQYF
>NA|TRBV6-5|TRBJ1-5|TRBD1
TGTGCCAGCATACGGGACAGGGGTTTCAATCAGCCCCAGCATTTT
CASIRDRGFNQPQHF
>NA|TRBV27|TRBJ1-1|NA
TGTGCCAGCAGTTTATGGGGGCCTTCTGAAGCTTTCTTT
CASSLWGPSEAFF
>NA|TRBV11-2|TRBJ2-1|TRBD2
TGTGCCAGCAGCTTACCCTTTGGACTAGCGGGAAGCTCCTACAATGAGCAGTTCTTC
CASSLPFGLAGSSYNEQFF
>NA|TRBV3-1/TRBV3-2|TRBJ2-1|TRBD2
TGTGCCAGCAGCCTGCGGACTAGCGGGAGCTACAATGAGCAGTTCTTC
CASSLRTSGSYNEQFF
>NA|TRBV12-3/TRBV12-4|TRBJ2-2|NA
TGTGCCAGCAGTTTAGGCCAGACCGGGGAGCTGTTTTTT
CASSLGQTGELFF
>NA|TRBV6-1|TRBJ1-4|TRBD1
TGTGCCAGCAGTGTTCGGACAGGGGGTGCTAATGAAAAACTGTTTTTT
CASSVRTGGANEKLFF
>many|TRBV18|TRBJ2-7|TRBD2
TGTGCCAGCTCACCAGTGGGGAGGGCACACGAGCAGTACTTC
CASSPVGRAHEQYF
>few|TRBV27|TRBJ2-1|TRBD2
TGTGCCAGCAGTTTAGCGGGGGGGTTTGAGCAGTTCTTC
CASSLAGGFEQFF
>NA|TRBV2|TRBJ2-1|TRBD2
TGTGCCAGCAGTGGTGGACTAGCCTCCAATGAGCAGTTCTTC
CASSGGLASNEQFF
>NA|TRBV28|TRBJ1-2|TRBD1
TGTGCCAGCACCGAATCGCGGCAGGGGGCATACTATGGCTACACCTTC
CASTESRQGAYYGYTF